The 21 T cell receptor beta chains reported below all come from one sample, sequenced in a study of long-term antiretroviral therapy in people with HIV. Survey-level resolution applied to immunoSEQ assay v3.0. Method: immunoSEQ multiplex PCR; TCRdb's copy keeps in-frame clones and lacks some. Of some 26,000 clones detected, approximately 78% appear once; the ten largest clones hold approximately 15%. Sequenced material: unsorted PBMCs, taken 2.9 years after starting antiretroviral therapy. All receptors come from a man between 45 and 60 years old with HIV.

This CDR3 is CASSPSIDHGSEAFF. The DNA of the CDR3 is TGTGCCAGCTCACCCTCTATAGACCATGGGTCTGAAGCTTTCTTT. The V gene is TRBV18, the J gene TRBJ1-1; D not certain. Trimming left V 3 bases short and J 6 bases short, with 17 bases between. CDR1 and CDR2 (germline): KGHSH, LQKENI. The CDR3 totals 15 residues.

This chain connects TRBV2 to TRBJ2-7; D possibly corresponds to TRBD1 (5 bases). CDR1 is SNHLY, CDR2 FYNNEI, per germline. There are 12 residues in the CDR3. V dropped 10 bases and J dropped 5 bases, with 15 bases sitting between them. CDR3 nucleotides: TGTGCCATACCCCTTGGGGCGAACGAGCAGTACTTC. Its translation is CAIPLGANEQYF.

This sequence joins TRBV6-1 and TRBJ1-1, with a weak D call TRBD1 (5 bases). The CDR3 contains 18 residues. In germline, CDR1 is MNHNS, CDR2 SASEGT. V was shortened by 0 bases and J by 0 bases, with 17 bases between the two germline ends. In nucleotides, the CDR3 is TGTGCCAGCAGTGAAGCGTTTGGAACAGGAAGAATGAACACTGAAGCTTTCTTT. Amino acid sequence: CASSEAFGTGRMNTEAFF.

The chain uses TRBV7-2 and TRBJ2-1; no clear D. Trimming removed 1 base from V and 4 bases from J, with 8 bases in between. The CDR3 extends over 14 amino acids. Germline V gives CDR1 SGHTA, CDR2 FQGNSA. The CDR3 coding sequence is TGTGCCAGCAGCTTAGACCAGTCTTACAATGAGCAGTTCTTC. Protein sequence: CASSLDQSYNEQFF.

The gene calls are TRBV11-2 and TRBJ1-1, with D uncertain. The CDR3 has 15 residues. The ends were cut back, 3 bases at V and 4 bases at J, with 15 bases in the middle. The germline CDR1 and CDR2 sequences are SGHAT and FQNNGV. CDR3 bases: TGTGCCAGCAGCTTCCAATACAGTGCCGGCACTGAAGCTTTCTTT. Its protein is CASSFQYSAGTEAFF.

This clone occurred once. For the CDR3, the DNA is TGTGCCAGCAGCTTGGGGGGCAGGGCCAACTATGGCTACACCTTC. It codes for CASSLGGRANYGYTF. This chain connects TRBV7-9 to TRBJ1-2; D perhaps matches TRBD1 (6 bases). V was shortened by 3 bases and J by 2 bases, with 13 bases between the two germline ends. There are 15 residues in the CDR3. CDR1 is SEHNR and CDR2 is FQNEAQ in the germline V gene (reference sequence).

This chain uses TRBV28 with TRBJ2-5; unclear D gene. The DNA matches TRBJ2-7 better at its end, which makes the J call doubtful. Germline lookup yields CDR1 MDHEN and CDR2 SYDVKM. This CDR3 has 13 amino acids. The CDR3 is CASSIFQAYEQYF. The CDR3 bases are TGTGCCAGTAGTATATTTCAGGCGTACGAGCAGTACTTC.

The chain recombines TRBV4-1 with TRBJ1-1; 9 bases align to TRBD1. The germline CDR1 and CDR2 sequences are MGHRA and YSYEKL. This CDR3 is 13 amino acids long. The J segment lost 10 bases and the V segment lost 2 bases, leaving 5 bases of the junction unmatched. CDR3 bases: TGCGCCAGCAGCCAACCGGGACAGGGTGGAGCTTTCTTT. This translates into CASSQPGQGGAFF.

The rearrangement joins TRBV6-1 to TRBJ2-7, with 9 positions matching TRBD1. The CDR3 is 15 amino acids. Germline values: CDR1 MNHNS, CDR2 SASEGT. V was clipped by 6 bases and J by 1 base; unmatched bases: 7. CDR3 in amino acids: CASRVTGGVSYEQYF. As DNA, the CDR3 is TGTGCCAGCAGAGTTACAGGGGGCGTATCCTACGAGCAGTACTTC.

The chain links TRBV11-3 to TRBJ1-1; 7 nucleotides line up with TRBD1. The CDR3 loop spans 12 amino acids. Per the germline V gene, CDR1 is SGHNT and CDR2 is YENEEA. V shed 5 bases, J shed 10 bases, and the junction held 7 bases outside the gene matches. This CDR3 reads CASSSQGGVAFF. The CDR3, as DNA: TGTGCCAGCAGCAGCCAGGGGGGAGTAGCTTTCTTT.

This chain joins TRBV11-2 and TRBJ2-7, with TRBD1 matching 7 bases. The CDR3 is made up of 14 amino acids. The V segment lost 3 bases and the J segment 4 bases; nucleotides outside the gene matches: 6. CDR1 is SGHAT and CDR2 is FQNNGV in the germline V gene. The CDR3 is CASSFRDSPYEQYF. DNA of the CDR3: TGTGCCAGCAGCTTCCGGGACAGCCCTTACGAGCAGTACTTC.

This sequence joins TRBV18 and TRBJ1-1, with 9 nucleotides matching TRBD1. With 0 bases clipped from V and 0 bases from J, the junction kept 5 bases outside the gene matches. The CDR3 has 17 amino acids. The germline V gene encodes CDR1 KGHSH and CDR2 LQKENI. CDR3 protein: CASSPPGTGNMNTEAFF. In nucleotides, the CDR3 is TGTGCCAGCTCACCACCGGGGACAGGGAACATGAACACTGAAGCTTTCTTT.

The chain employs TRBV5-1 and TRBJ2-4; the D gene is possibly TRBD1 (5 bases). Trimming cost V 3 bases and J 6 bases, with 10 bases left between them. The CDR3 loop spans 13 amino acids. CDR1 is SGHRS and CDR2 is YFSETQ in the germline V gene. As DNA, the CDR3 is TGCGCCAGCAGCTCACCGACAGTAAACATTCAGTACTTC. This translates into CASSSPTVNIQYF.

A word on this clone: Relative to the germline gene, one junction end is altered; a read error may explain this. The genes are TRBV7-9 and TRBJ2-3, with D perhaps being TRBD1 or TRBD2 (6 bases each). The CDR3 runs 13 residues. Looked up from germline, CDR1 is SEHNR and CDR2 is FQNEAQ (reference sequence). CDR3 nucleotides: TGTGCCAGCAGCTGGGACTTCAGGGACAATTCAGGTTTT. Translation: CASSWDFRDNSGF.

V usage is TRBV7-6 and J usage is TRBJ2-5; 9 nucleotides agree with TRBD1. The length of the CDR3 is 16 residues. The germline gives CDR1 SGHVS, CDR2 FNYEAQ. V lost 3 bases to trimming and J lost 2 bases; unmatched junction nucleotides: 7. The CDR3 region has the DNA TGTGCCAGCAGCTTGGACGGGACAGGGAATCAAGAGACCCAGTACTTC. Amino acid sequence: CASSLDGTGNQETQYF.

CDR3 bases: TGTGCCAGCAGCTCCAATGACAGGGGCGATGAGCAGTTCTTC. Amino acids: CASSSNDRGDEQFF. The V gene is TRBV11-3, the J gene TRBJ2-1, with TRBD1 matching 8 bases. Germline V lookup: CDR1 SGHNT, CDR2 YENEEA. J lost 8 bases, V lost 4 bases, and 7 bases had no gene match. There are 14 residues in the CDR3.

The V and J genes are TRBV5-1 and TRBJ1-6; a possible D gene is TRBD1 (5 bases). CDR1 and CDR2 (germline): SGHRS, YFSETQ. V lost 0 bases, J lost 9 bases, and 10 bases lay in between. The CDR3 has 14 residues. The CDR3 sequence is CASSLDGGASPLHF. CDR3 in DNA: TGCGCCAGCAGCTTGGATGGGGGAGCTTCACCCCTCCACTTT. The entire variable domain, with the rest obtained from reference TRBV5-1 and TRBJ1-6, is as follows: KAGVTQTPRYLIKTRGQQVTLSCSPISGHRSVSWYQQTPGQGLQFLFEYFSETQRNKGNFPGRFSGRQFSNSRSEMNVSTLELGDSALYLCASSLDGGASPLHFGNGTRLTVT.

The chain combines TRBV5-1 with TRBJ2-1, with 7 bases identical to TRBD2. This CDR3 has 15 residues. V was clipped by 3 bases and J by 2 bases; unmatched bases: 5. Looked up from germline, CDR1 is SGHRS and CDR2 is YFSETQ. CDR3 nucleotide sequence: TGCGCCAGCAGCTGGGGAGGGTCCCCCTACAATGAGCAGTTCTTC. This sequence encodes CASSWGGSPYNEQFF. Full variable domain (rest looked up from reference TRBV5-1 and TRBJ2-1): KAGVTQTPRYLIKTRGQQVTLSCSPISGHRSVSWYQQTPGQGLQFLFEYFSETQRNKGNFPGRFSGRQFSNSRSEMNVSTLELGDSALYLCASSWGGSPYNEQFFGPGTRLTVL.

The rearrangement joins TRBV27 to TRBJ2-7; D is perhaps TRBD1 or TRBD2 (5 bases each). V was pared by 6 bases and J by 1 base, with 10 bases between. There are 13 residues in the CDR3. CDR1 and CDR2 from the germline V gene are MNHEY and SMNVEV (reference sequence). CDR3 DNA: TGTGCCAGCAGCCGGGACGGATCCTACGAGCAGTACTTC. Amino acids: CASSRDGSYEQYF.

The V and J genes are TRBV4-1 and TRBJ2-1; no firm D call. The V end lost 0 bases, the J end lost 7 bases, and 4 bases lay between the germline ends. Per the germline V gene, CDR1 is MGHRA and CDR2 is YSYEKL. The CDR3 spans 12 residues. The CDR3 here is CASSQDLNEQFF. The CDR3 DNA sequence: TGCGCCAGCAGCCAAGATTTGAATGAGCAGTTCTTC.

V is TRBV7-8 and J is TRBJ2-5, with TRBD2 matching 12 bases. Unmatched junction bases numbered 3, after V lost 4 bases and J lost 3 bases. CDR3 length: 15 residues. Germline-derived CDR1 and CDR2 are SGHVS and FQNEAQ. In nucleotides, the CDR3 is TGTGCCAGCAGCTATCTAGCGGGGGGGGAAGAGACCCAGTACTTC. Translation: CASSYLAGGEETQYF.